The rows below give T cell receptor beta chains drawn from one sample of a study of T cell repertoires in cytomegalovirus infection. TCRdb ran MiXCR on the reads and lists one entry per CDR3 protein. The table lists approximately 83,000 distinct CDR3 sequences, more than 20% of them singletons. These TCRs are of unknown antigen specificity. Sequenced material: CD8+ T cells from cultured PBMCs, taken from culture after CMV antigen stimulation. These receptors came from a human donor in good health (CMV status not recorded). Some clones in this sample may be carry-over from other donors' samples. Both conserved end residues are part of each CDR3. The order of the fields is CDR3 length, clone size, J gene, D gene, V gene, CDR3 DNA, CDR3 protein. A D gene is named only where the DNA matches it firmly. Expanded clones are given a class, and other clones once, few, many or no size at all.

CDR3 length: 13
clone size: few
J gene: TRBJ2-7
D gene: TRBD2
V gene: TRBV6-2/TRBV6-3
CDR3 DNA: TGTGCCACCACCCTAGCGGGAGGATTCGAGCAGTACTTC
CDR3 protein: CATTLAGGFEQYF

CDR3 length: 16
clone size: -
J gene: TRBJ2-5
D gene: -
V gene: TRBV6-2/TRBV6-3
CDR3 DNA: TGTGCCAGCAGTTACTCGTTAGGGGGTGGACAAGAGACCCAGTACTTC
CDR3 protein: CASSYSLGGGQETQYF

CDR3 length: 15
clone size: many
J gene: TRBJ2-2
D gene: -
V gene: TRBV7-9
CDR3 DNA: TGTGCCAGCAGACCACCGGGGCACAACACCGGGGAGCTGTTTTTT
CDR3 protein: CASRPPGHNTGELFF

CDR3 length: 14
clone size: -
J gene: TRBJ2-7
D gene: -
V gene: TRBV20-1
CDR3 DNA: TGCAGTGCTAGAGATCCTATCTGGGCCTACGAGCAGTACTTC
CDR3 protein: CSARDPIWAYEQYF

CDR3 length: 12
clone size: few
J gene: TRBJ2-7
D gene: -
V gene: TRBV6-5
CDR3 DNA: TGTGCCAGCAGTCCTACCCTTTGGGAGCAGTACTTC
CDR3 protein: CASSPTLWEQYF

CDR3 length: 16
clone size: few
J gene: TRBJ2-5
D gene: TRBD2
V gene: TRBV11-2
CDR3 DNA: TGTGCCAGCAGCCCGGGACTAGCGGGGGGTGGAGAGACCCAGTACTTC
CDR3 protein: CASSPGLAGGGETQYF

CDR3 length: 13
clone size: -
J gene: TRBJ1-2
D gene: -
V gene: TRBV12-3/TRBV12-4
CDR3 DNA: TGTGCCAGCAAAATAGGGACGACGGGCGGCTACACCTTC
CDR3 protein: CASKIGTTGGYTF

CDR3 length: 15
clone size: many
J gene: TRBJ2-2
D gene: -
V gene: TRBV7-2
CDR3 DNA: TGTGCCAGCAGCCCGGCGGTGGGGAGCAGAGGGGAGCTGTTTTTT
CDR3 protein: CASSPAVGSRGELFF

CDR3 length: 14
clone size: -
J gene: TRBJ1-4
D gene: -
V gene: TRBV5-6
CDR3 DNA: TGTGCCAGCAGCTTGACGGCAGGGCGAGAAAAACTGTTTTTT
CDR3 protein: CASSLTAGREKLFF

CDR3 length: 13
clone size: -
J gene: TRBJ2-7
D gene: -
V gene: TRBV27
CDR3 DNA: TGTGCCATCGGCGGGGAGTCCGGGTACGAGCAGTACTTC
CDR3 protein: CAIGGESGYEQYF

CDR3 length: 16
clone size: many
J gene: TRBJ2-6
D gene: TRBD1
V gene: TRBV4-3
CDR3 DNA: TGCGCCAGCAGCCAAGCACAGGGGACTGGGGCCAACGTCCTGACTTTC
CDR3 protein: CASSQAQGTGANVLTF

CDR3 length: 15
clone size: many
J gene: TRBJ2-5
D gene: TRBD2
V gene: TRBV7-6
CDR3 DNA: TGTGCCAGCAGCTACACACAACTAGCGCATGAGACCCAGTACTTC
CDR3 protein: CASSYTQLAHETQYF

CDR3 length: 13
clone size: -
J gene: TRBJ1-3
D gene: -
V gene: TRBV12-3/TRBV12-4
CDR3 DNA: TGTGCCAGCAACTGGGACTCTGGAAACACCATATATTTT
CDR3 protein: CASNWDSGNTIYF

CDR3 length: 23
clone size: few
J gene: TRBJ2-1
D gene: TRBD2
V gene: TRBV9
CDR3 DNA: TGTGCCAGCAGCGGCTCCACGGGAGGGGTTTTTCGGGGGCCGCAGCCCACCTACAATGAGCAGTTCTTC
CDR3 protein: CASSGSTGGVFRGPQPTYNEQFF

CDR3 length: 16
clone size: many
J gene: TRBJ2-3
D gene: -
V gene: TRBV12-3/TRBV12-4
CDR3 DNA: TGTGCCAGCACGCTAGAAGGGGGGGGGGTCACAGATACGCAGTATTTT
CDR3 protein: CASTLEGGGVTDTQYF

CDR3 length: 14
clone size: few
J gene: TRBJ1-6
D gene: -
V gene: TRBV6-6
CDR3 DNA: TGTGCCAGCAGACAGGGAGTTTATAATTCACCCCTCCACTTT
CDR3 protein: CASRQGVYNSPLHF

CDR3 length: 14
clone size: -
J gene: TRBJ2-7
D gene: -
V gene: TRBV19
CDR3 DNA: TGTGCCAGTCGTAGACGAGACGGAACCTACGAGCAGTACTTC
CDR3 protein: CASRRRDGTYEQYF

CDR3 length: 13
clone size: -
J gene: TRBJ1-1
D gene: -
V gene: TRBV13
CDR3 DNA: TGTGCCAGCAGCTTTCCCCAGAACACTGAAGCTTTCTTT
CDR3 protein: CASSFPQNTEAFF

CDR3 length: 15
clone size: -
J gene: TRBJ2-3
D gene: TRBD1
V gene: TRBV27
CDR3 DNA: TGTGCCAGCAGTACGACAGGGCGGGCGGCAGATACGCAGTATTTT
CDR3 protein: CASSTTGRAADTQYF

CDR3 length: 14
clone size: -
J gene: TRBJ1-6
D gene: -
V gene: TRBV12-3/TRBV12-4
CDR3 DNA: TGTGCCAGCAGACGTCCCTCAAGAAATTCACCCCTCCACTTT
CDR3 protein: CASRRPSRNSPLHF